The 26 T cell receptor beta chains listed next were all sequenced from one sample in a study of response to subunit inactivated influenza vaccine (dated by TCRdb to about 2018). The library came from RT-PCR. The data were produced on an Illumina HiSeq 2500. TCRdb redid the processing of the public reads, applying fastp at Q25 and MiXCR, and retained in-frame beta chains. Rows are combined by CDR3 protein, so each entry shows the most common genes and DNA. In this sample the table shows roughly 710,000 distinct CDR3 sequences, less than 15% of which occur a single time. Jointly, the top ten make up 7.5% to 8% of the sample. The sequencing here drew on PBMCs from blood, taken around two weeks before vaccination. The receptor set was obtained from a man in his forties or fifties who received an inactivated influenza vaccine. Donor details come from another sample of the same person, matched by shared clones.

Ten or more counts support this clonotype. This chain links TRBV4-2 with TRBJ1-6; the D gene is possibly TRBD1 (5 bases). Germline lookup yields CDR1 LGHNA and CDR2 YNFKEQ. V lost 2 bases to trimming and J lost 8 bases, with 16 bases between them. The CDR3 is 16 amino acids. In nucleotides, the CDR3 is TGTGCCAGCAGCCAATTCCTTCAGGGTGGGGATTCACCCCTCCACTTT. Protein: CASSQFLQGGDSPLHF.

The chain has TRBV15 and TRBJ2-1; D is ambiguous. Germline CDR1 reads LNHNV; CDR2 reads YYDKDF (reference sequence). V lost 5 bases, J lost 2 bases, and 10 bases lay in between. The CDR3 runs 14 residues. The CDR3 nucleotides are TGTGCCACCAGCCGAACCGGTACCTACAATGAGCAGTTCTTC. Its protein is CATSRTGTYNEQFF. The variable domain in full, completed from reference TRBV15 and TRBJ2-1, reads DAMVIQNPRYQVTQFGKPVTLSCSQTLNHNVMYWYQQKSSQAPKLLFHYYDKDFNNEADTPDNFQSRRPNTSFCFLDIRSPGLGDTAMYLCATSRTGTYNEQFFGPGTRLTVL.

The J gene is TRBJ2-3, the V gene TRBV6-2 or TRBV6-3; D is tentatively TRBD1 or TRBD2 (5 bases each). Trimming pared 7 bases from V and 0 bases from J, leaving 17 bases between. CDR3 size: 16 residues. Per germline, CDR1 MNHEY and CDR2 SVGEGT. CDR3 loop: CASTRGRGESTDTQYF. Written as DNA, the CDR3 is TGTGCCAGCACTCGAGGTAGAGGGGAAAGCACAGATACGCAGTATTTT.

The chain is built from TRBV6-2 or TRBV6-3 and TRBJ2-7; D unresolved. Germline V lookup: CDR1 MNHEY, CDR2 SVGEGT. The length of the CDR3 is 14 residues. Between the trimmed V and J ends, which lost 4 bases and 0 bases, there was a span of 10 bases. CDR3 bases: TGTGCCAGCAGTTGGGCAGAGGACTCCTACGAGCAGTACTTC. It encodes CASSWAEDSYEQYF.

This sequence joins TRBV5-1 and TRBJ1-1; D is ambiguous. The CDR3 extends over 14 amino acids. Trimming stripped 4 bases from V and 1 base from J, with 11 bases between. CDR1 is SGHRS, CDR2 YFSETQ, per germline. Written as DNA, the CDR3 is TGCGCCAGCAGCCAAATCAGAGGGAACACTGAAGCTTTCTTT. Its translation: CASSQIRGNTEAFF.

The sample holds many counts of this clonotype. The chain carries TRBV5-1 and TRBJ2-2, with D possibly TRBD2 on 5 matching bases. Trimming took off 4 bases at V and 8 bases at J, with 9 bases between the two ends. The CDR3 consists of 12 residues. Germline V lookup: CDR1 SGHRS, CDR2 YFSETQ. Here the CDR3 reads CASSPREGELFF. As DNA, the CDR3 is TGCGCCAGCAGCCCCCGGGAAGGGGAGCTGTTTTTT.

This clonotype has a handful of counts. V usage is TRBV24-1 and J usage is TRBJ2-5; D may correspond to TRBD1 or TRBD2 (5 bases each). Germline assignment: CDR1 KGHDR and CDR2 SFDVKD. The V gene lost 3 bases and the J gene lost 5 bases, with 15 bases spanning the gap. This CDR3 comprises 15 residues. The chain's CDR3 is CATSDEVGTVETQYF. The CDR3 DNA reads TGTGCCACCAGTGATGAGGTCGGGACGGTTGAGACCCAGTACTTC.

The chain is built from TRBV5-5 and TRBJ2-5; 9 bases line up with TRBD1. V dropped 3 bases and J dropped 1; count of bases not matched to a gene: 4. Germline CDR1 reads SGHKS; CDR2 reads YYEKEE (reference sequence). CDR3 length: 15 amino acids. This chain's CDR3 is CASSWGQGSQETQYF. The CDR3 DNA sequence: TGTGCCAGCAGCTGGGGACAGGGCTCCCAAGAGACCCAGTACTTC.

The V call is TRBV5-1, the J call TRBJ2-7; 10 nucleotides match TRBD2. This CDR3 has 17 amino acids. The germline V gene encodes CDR1 SGHRS and CDR2 YFSETQ. V lost 4 bases and J lost 3; bases outside the gene matches: 13. In DNA, the CDR3 is TGCGCCAGCAGCCCGGCTAGCGGGGGTCTACATTTCTACGAGCAGTACTTC. Its protein is CASSPASGGLHFYEQYF.

This clonotype was seen more than once but under ten times. The chain recombines TRBV7-2 with TRBJ2-5; TRBD2 agrees at 7 bases. The CDR3 has 13 amino acids. Germline V gives CDR1 SGHTA, CDR2 FQGNSA. J was trimmed by 4 bases and V by 7 bases; bases with no gene match: 6. The CDR3 loop is CASTPGGAETQYF. The CDR3 DNA reads TGTGCCAGCACCCCGGGGGGAGCAGAGACCCAGTACTTC.

The V and J genes are TRBV6-5 and TRBJ1-3; D is possibly TRBD1 (5 bases). The CDR3 extends over 15 amino acids. Germline CDR1 MNHEY, CDR2 SVGAGI. Between the trimmed V and J ends, which lost 4 bases and 0 bases, there was a span of 10 bases. CDR3 sequence: CASSWEGTSGNTIYF. Written as DNA, the CDR3 is TGTGCCAGCAGTTGGGAGGGGACCTCTGGAAACACCATATATTTT.

There are many counts of this clonotype. This chain uses TRBV7-9 with TRBJ1-1; D gene ambiguous. CDR1 is SEHNR and CDR2 is FQNEAQ in the germline V gene (reference sequence). The V gene lost 3 bases and the J gene lost 0 bases, with 8 bases spanning the gap. CDR3 length equals 14 residues. For the CDR3, the DNA is TGTGCCAGCAGCTTTGAACACTTGAACACTGAAGCTTTCTTT. It specifies CASSFEHLNTEAFF.

The CDR3 sequence: CASSQDRSTLTNEKLFF. The CDR3 bases are TGTGCCAGCAGCCAAGATCGGTCTACATTAACTAATGAAAAACTGTTTTTT. The chain uses TRBV4-2 and TRBJ1-4; no clear D gene. The germline V gene encodes CDR1 LGHNA and CDR2 YNFKEQ. Trimming took 0 bases from V and 1 from J, leaving 12 bases between them. There are 17 residues in the CDR3.

This clonotype was found a few times. CDR3 nucleotides: TGTGCCAGCAGTTACTCTCGCCGACAGGGCATCAGGGATGAGCAGTTCTTC. Encoded protein: CASSYSRRQGIRDEQFF. The chain recombines TRBV6-2 or TRBV6-3 with TRBJ2-1; 7 bases are a match to TRBD1. Germline values: CDR1 MNHEY, CDR2 SVGEGT. The CDR3 is 17 amino acids. The V and J ends lost 0 bases and 8 bases, in that order; junction bases with no gene match: 13.

About this clonotype: This could be a read error, since a much larger clone is one nucleotide away. The CDR3 reads CASRLRVDTQYF. CDR3 DNA: TGTGCCAGCAGGTTAAGAGTAGATACGCAGTATTTT. The chain is built from TRBV12-3 or TRBV12-4 and TRBJ2-3; no definite D call. This CDR3 is 12 amino acids long. V was pared by 6 bases and J by 5 bases, with 9 bases between.

This clonotype was detected only a few times. The V and J genes are TRBV7-9 and TRBJ1-4; D not resolved. The germline V gene has CDR1 SEHNR and CDR2 FQNEAQ (reference sequence). V was cut by 1 base and J by 3 bases, with 9 bases left in between. This CDR3 has 15 residues. CDR3 in amino acids: CASSLVGGANEKLFF. CDR3 coding DNA: TGTGCCAGCAGCTTAGTAGGCGGAGCTAATGAAAAACTGTTTTTT.

A few counts support this clonotype. The chain has TRBV20-1 and TRBJ2-3; 7 positions match TRBD2. The CDR3 extends over 14 amino acids. CDR1 DFQATT and CDR2 SNEGSKA come from the germline V gene (reference sequence). With 5 bases clipped from V and 2 bases from J, the junction kept 7 bases outside the gene matches. The chain's CDR3 is CSAPRDYLTDTQYF. The CDR3 nucleotides read TGCAGTGCTCCCCGGGACTACCTCACAGATACGCAGTATTTT.

The table lists this clonotype with a few counts. The chain recombines TRBV24-1 with TRBJ2-3; TRBD1 matches at 8 bases. Germline CDR1 is KGHDR and CDR2 is SFDVKD. Trimming removed 0 bases from V and 6 bases from J; junction bases left unmatched: 4. This CDR3 comprises 15 residues. The CDR3 DNA reads TGTGCCACCAGTGATTTGGGACAGGGCGGTGATACGCAGTATTTT. Protein sequence: CATSDLGQGGDTQYF.

The chain combines TRBV11-1 with TRBJ1-4; D is uncertain. The CDR3 is 21 amino acids. Trimming left V 6 bases short and J 6 bases short, with 35 bases between. Germline V gives CDR1 SGHAT, CDR2 FQDESV (reference sequence). The CDR3 reads CASSSPRYRSTRGVRDEKLFF. CDR3 DNA: TGTGCCAGCAGTTCCCCTCGGTATAGATCAACCCGAGGAGTAAGGGATGAAAAACTGTTTTTT. The variable domain in full, with the rest retrieved from reference TRBV11-1 and TRBJ1-4, is EAEVAQSPRYKITEKSQAVAFWCDPISGHATLYWYRQILGQGPELLVQFQDESVVDDSQLPKDRFSAERLKGVDSTLKIQPAELGDSAMYLCASSSPRYRSTRGVRDEKLFFGSGTQLSVL.

A few counts support this clonotype. V gene TRBV20-1 combines with J gene TRBJ2-6; TRBD2 aligns across 9 bases. The V and J ends lost 6 bases and 0 bases, in that order; junction bases with no gene match: 6. Germline V gives CDR1 DFQATT, CDR2 SNEGSKA (reference sequence). The CDR3 covers 16 residues. CDR3 coding DNA: TGCAGTGCAGCTAGCGGGATTAGCTCTGGGGCCAACGTCCTGACTTTC. Amino acids: CSAASGISSGANVLTF.

The chain has TRBV29-1 and TRBJ2-7, with 9 bases matching TRBD2. V lost 6 bases, J lost 1 base, and 4 bases stayed unmatched. The CDR3 totals 13 residues. Germline-derived CDR1 and CDR2 are SQVTM and ANQGSEA. CDR3 DNA sequence: TGCAGCGTATCTAGCGGGGTTTCCTACGAGCAGTACTTC. This translates into CSVSSGVSYEQYF.

The chain carries TRBV6-2 or TRBV6-3 and TRBJ2-7; D remains ambiguous. V was shortened by 8 bases and J by 2 bases, with 7 bases between the two germline ends. Per the germline V gene, CDR1 is MNHEY and CDR2 is SVGEGT. The CDR3 is 11 residues long. CDR3 loop: CASRKAYEQYF. DNA for the CDR3: TGTGCCAGCCGAAAGGCCTACGAGCAGTACTTC.

This clonotype has just one count. The gene calls are TRBV5-1 and TRBJ2-3, with TRBD1 identical over 9 bases. With V trimmed by 4 bases and J by 14 bases, 8 bases remained unmatched. The CDR3 totals 12 residues. The germline gives CDR1 SGHRS, CDR2 YFSETQ. Here the CDR3 reads CASSDPGQGRYF. DNA for the CDR3: TGCGCCAGCAGCGACCCGGGACAGGGCAGGTATTTT.

This chain links TRBV6-5 with TRBJ2-5; 9 bases line up with TRBD2. After removal of 2 bases from V and 3 bases from J, the junction contained 4 bases not matched to a gene. There are 15 residues in the CDR3. Germline V gene sequence: CDR1 MNHEY, CDR2 SVGAGI. The CDR3 here is CASSYAGLAKETQYF. The CDR3 DNA is TGTGCCAGCAGTTACGCGGGACTAGCCAAAGAGACCCAGTACTTC.

This clonotype was observed a few times. This chain joins TRBV20-1 and TRBJ2-3; TRBD2 matches at 8 bases. The CDR3 covers 15 residues. The V gene end was trimmed by 3 bases and the J gene end by 4 bases; junction bases not matched to a gene: 9. Germline V lookup: CDR1 DFQATT, CDR2 SNEGSKA (reference sequence). The CDR3 DNA follows: TGCAGTGCTAGTGCCCAGCGGGAGTTCCCAGATACGCAGTATTTT. Protein: CSASAQREFPDTQYF.

This clonotype came up a few times. The chain combines TRBV9 with TRBJ2-7; tentatively, D is TRBD1 (6 bases). The CDR3 is made up of 13 amino acids. From germline, CDR1 is SGDLS and CDR2 YYNGEE. Trimming removed 3 bases from V and 4 bases from J, with 11 bases in between. The CDR3 sequence: CASSGSRGYEQYF. Written as DNA, the CDR3 is TGTGCCAGCAGCGGAAGCAGGGGTTACGAGCAGTACTTC.